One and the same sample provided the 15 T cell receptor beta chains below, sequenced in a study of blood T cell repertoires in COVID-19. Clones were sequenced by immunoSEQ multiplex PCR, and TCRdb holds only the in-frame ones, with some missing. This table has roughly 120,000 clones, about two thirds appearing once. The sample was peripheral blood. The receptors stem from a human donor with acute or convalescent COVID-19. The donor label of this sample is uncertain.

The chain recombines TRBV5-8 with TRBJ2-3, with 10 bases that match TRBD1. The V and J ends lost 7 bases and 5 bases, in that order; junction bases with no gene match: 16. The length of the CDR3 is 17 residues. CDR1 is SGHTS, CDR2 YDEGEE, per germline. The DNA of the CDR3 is TGTGCCAGCCCGAATGCTCCCGGGACAGGGGAAGAAGATACGCAGTATTTT. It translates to CASPNAPGTGEEDTQYF.

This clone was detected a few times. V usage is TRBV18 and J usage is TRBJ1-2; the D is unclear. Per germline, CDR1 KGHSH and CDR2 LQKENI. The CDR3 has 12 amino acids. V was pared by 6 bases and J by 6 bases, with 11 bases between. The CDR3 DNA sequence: TGTGCCAGCTCCGCACGCGGCGATGGCTACACCTTC. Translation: CASSARGDGYTF.

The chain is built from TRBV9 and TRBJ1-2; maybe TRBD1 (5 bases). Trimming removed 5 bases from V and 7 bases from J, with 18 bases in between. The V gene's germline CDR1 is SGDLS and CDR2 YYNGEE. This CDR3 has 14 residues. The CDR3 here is CASRGGQGPFGYTF. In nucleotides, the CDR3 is TGTGCCAGCAGGGGAGGGCAGGGCCCTTTTGGCTACACCTTC. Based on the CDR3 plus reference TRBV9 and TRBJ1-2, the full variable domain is DSGVTQTPKHLITATGQRVTLRCSPRSGDLSVYWYQQSLDQGLQFLIQYYNGEERAKGNILERFSAQQFPDLHSELNLSSLELGDSALYFCASRGGQGPFGYTFGSGTRLTVV.

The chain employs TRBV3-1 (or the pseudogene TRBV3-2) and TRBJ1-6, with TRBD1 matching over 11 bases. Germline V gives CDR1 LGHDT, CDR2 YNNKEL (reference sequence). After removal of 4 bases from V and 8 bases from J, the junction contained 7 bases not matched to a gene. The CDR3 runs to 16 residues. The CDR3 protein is CASSRWTGGRDSPLHF. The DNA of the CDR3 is TGTGCCAGCAGCCGCTGGACAGGGGGCAGGGATTCACCCCTCCACTTT.

Here the CDR3 reads CASHLGAGGTDTQYF. The CDR3 DNA reads TGCGCCAGCCACCTGGGAGCGGGGGGCACAGATACGCAGTATTTT. The J gene is TRBJ2-3, the V gene TRBV5-1; TRBD2 matches at 8 bases. Germline V lookup: CDR1 SGHRS, CDR2 YFSETQ. The ends lost 7 bases at V and 1 base at J; junction bases unmatched: 8. The CDR3 runs 15 residues.

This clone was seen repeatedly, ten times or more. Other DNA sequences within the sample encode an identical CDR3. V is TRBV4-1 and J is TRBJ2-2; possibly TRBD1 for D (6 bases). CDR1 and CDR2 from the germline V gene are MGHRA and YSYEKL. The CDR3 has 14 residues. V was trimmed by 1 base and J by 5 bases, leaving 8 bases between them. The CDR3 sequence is CASSQGTGTGELFF. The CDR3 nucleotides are TGCGCCAGCAGCCAAGGCACAGGGACCGGGGAGCTGTTTTTT.

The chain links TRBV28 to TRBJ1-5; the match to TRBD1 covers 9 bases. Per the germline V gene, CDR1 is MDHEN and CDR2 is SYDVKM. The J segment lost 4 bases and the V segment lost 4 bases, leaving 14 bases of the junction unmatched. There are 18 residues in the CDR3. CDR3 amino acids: CASSYVRPGTGTNQPQHF. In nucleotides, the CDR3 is TGTGCCAGCAGTTACGTTCGCCCCGGGACAGGGACGAATCAGCCCCAGCATTTT.

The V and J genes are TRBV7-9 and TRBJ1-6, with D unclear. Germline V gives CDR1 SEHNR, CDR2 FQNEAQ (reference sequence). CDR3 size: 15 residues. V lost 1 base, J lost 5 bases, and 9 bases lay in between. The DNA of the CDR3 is TGTGCCAGCAGCTTAGTTTTGAGCAATAATTCACCCCTCCACTTT. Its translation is CASSLVLSNNSPLHF.

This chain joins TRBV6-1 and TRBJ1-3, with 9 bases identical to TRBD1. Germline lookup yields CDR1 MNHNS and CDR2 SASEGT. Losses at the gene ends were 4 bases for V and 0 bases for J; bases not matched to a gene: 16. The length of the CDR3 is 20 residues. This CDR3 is CASSGVPGTGLKLSGNTIYF. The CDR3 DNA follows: TGTGCCAGCAGTGGGGTTCCTGGGACAGGGCTAAAGCTCTCTGGAAACACCATATATTTT.

For the CDR3, the DNA is TGTGCCAGCAGCTCCGGGAGAGCCTACGAGCAGTACTTC. This gives the protein CASSSGRAYEQYF. The J gene is TRBJ2-7, the V gene TRBV13, with D possibly matching TRBD2 (6 bases). Germline V gene lookup returns CDR1 PRHDT and CDR2 FYEKMQ (reference sequence). CDR3 length equals 13 residues. Trimming left V 4 bases short and J 2 bases short, with 9 bases between. Filled out from reference TRBV13 and TRBJ2-7, the complete variable domain reads AAGVIQSPRHLIKEKRETATLKCYPIPRHDTVYWYQQGPGQDPQFLISFYEKMQSDKGSIPDRFSAQQFSDYHSELNMSSLELGDSALYFCASSSGRAYEQYFGPGTRLTVT.

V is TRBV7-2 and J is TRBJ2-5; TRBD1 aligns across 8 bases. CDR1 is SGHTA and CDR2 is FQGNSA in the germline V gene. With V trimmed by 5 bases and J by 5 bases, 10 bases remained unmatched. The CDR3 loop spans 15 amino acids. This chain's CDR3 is CASSHWWTGTETQYF. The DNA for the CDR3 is TGTGCCAGCAGCCACTGGTGGACAGGGACGGAGACCCAGTACTTC.

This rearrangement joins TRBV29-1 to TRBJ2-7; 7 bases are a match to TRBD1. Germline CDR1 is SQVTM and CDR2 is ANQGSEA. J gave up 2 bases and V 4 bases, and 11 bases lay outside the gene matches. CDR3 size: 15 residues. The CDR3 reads CSVGFGQAITYEQYF. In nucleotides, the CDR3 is TGCAGCGTTGGATTTGGACAGGCCATTACCTACGAGCAGTACTTC.

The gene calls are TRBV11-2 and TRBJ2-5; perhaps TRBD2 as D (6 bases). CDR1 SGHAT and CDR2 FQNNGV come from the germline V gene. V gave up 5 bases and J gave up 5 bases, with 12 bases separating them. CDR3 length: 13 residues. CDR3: CASSVRREETQYF. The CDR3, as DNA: TGTGCCAGCAGCGTACGACGGGAGGAGACCCAGTACTTC.

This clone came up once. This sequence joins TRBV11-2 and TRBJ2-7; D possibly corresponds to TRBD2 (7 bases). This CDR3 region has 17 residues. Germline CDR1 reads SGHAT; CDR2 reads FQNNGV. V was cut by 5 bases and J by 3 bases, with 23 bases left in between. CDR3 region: CASSTFQGSGAHYEQYF. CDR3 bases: TGTGCCAGCAGCACCTTCCAGGGGAGCGGGGCTCACTACGAGCAGTACTTC.

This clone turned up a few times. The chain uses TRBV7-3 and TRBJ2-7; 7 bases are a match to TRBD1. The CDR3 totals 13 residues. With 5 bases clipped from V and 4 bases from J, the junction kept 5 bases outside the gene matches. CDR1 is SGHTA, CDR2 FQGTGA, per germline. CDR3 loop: CASSPGTEYEQYF. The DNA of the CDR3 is TGTGCCAGCAGCCCCGGGACAGAGTACGAGCAGTACTTC.